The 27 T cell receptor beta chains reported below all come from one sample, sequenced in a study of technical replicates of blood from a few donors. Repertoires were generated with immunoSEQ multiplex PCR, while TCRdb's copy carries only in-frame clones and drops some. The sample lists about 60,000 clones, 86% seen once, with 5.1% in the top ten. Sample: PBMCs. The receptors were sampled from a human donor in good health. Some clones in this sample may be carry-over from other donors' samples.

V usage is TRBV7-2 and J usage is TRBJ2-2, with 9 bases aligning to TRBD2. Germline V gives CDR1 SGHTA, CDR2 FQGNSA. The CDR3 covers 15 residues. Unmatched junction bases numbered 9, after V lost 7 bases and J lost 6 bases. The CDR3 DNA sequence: TGTGCCAGCAACTTGGCGGGGGGGCGGGCCGGGGAGCTGTTTTTT. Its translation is CASNLAGGRAGELFF.

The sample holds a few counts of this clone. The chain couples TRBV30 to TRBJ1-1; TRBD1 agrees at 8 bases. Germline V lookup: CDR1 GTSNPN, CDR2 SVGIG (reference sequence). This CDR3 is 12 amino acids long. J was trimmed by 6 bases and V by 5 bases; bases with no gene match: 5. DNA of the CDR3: TGTGCCTGGGGACAGGGTGTTTCTGAAGCTTTCTTT. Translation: CAWGQGVSEAFF.

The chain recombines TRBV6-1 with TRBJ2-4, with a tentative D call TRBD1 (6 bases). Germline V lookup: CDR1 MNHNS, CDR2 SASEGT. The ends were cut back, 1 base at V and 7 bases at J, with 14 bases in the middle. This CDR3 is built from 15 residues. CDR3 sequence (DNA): TGTGCCAGCAGTGAAGGGGTCTGGCAGGGGAACATTCAGTACTTC. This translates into CASSEGVWQGNIQYF.

CDR3 coding DNA: TGTGCCAGCAGTGCCAAACAGACGGGGAGTGAGCAGTACTTC. This codes for CASSAKQTGSEQYF. The V gene is TRBV6-1, the J gene TRBJ2-7; weak D call: TRBD2 (5 bases). V was shortened by 4 bases and J by 7 bases, with 17 bases between the two germline ends. Germline CDR1 reads MNHNS; CDR2 reads SASEGT. This CDR3 is built from 14 residues.

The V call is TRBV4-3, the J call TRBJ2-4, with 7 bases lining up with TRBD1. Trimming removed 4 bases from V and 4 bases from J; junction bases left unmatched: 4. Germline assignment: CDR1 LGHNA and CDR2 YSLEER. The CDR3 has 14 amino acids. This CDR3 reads CASSLTGQKNIQYF. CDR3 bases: TGCGCCAGCAGCCTTACGGGACAGAAAAACATTCAGTACTTC.

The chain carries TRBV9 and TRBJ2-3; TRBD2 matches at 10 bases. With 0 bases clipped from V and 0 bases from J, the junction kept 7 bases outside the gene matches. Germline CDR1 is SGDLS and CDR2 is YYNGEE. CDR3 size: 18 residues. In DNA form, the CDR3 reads TGTGCCAGCAGCGTAGATCTAGCGGGGGCCCTGAGCACAGATACGCAGTATTTT. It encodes CASSVDLAGALSTDTQYF.

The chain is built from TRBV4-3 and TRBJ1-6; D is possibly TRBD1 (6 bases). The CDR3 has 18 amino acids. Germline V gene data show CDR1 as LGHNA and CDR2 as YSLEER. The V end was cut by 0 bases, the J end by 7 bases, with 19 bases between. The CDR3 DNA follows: TGCGCCAGCAGCCAAGAACCCGGGACAACCCTCCGGAATTCACCCCTCCACTTT. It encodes CASSQEPGTTLRNSPLHF.

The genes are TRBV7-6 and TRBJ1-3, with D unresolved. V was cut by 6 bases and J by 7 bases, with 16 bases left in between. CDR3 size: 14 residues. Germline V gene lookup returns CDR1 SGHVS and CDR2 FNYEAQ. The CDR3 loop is CASSSTPRENTIYF. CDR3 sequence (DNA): TGTGCCAGCAGTTCGACCCCGCGGGAGAACACCATATATTTT.

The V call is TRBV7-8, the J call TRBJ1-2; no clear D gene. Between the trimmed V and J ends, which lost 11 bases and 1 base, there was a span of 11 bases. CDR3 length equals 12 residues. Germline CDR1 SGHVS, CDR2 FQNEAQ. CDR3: CASGINNYGYTF. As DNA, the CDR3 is TGTGCCTCGGGTATTAATAACTATGGCTACACCTTC.

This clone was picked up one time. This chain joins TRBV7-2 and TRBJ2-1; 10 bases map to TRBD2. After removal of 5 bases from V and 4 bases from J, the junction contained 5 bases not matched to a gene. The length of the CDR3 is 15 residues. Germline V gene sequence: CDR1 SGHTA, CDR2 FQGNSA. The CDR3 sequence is CASSELAGPYNEQFF. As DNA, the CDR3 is TGTGCCAGCAGCGAACTAGCGGGGCCGTACAATGAGCAGTTCTTC.

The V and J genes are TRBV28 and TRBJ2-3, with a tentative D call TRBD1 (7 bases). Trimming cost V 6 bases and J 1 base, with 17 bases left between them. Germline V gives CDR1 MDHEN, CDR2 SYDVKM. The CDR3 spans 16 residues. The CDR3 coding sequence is TGTGCCAGCAGGGAGGGCCGGGACAGAGGCACAGATACGCAGTATTTT. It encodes CASREGRDRGTDTQYF.

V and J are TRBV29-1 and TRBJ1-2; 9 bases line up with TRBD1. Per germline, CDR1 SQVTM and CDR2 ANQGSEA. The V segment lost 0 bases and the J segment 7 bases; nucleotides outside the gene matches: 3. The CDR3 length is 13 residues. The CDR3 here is CSVEEQGASGYTF. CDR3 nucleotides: TGCAGCGTTGAAGAACAGGGGGCGAGTGGCTACACCTTC.

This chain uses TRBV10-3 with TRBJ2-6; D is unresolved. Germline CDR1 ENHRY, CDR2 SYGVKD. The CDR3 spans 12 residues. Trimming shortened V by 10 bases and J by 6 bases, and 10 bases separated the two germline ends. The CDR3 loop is CATSREANVLTF. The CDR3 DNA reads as TGTGCCACCTCGCGTGAGGCCAACGTCCTGACTTTC.

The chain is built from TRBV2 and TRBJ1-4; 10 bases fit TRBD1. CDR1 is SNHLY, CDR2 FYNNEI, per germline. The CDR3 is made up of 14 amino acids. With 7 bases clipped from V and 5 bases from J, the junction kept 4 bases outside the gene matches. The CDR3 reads CASTEGQGNEKLFF. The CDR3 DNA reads TGTGCCAGCACTGAGGGACAGGGGAATGAAAAACTGTTTTTT.

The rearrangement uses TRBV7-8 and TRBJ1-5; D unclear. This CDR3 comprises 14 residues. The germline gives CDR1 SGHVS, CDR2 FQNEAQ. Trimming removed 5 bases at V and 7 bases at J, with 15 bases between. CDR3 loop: CASSLETRRQPQHF. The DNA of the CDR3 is TGTGCCAGCAGCCTCGAGACGAGGAGACAGCCCCAGCATTTT.

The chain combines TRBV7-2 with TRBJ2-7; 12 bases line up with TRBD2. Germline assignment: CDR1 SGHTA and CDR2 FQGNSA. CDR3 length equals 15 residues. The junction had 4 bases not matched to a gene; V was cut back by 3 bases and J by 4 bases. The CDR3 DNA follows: TGTGCCAGCAGCTTCGGACTAGCGGGACCGTACGAGCAGTACTTC. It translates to CASSFGLAGPYEQYF.

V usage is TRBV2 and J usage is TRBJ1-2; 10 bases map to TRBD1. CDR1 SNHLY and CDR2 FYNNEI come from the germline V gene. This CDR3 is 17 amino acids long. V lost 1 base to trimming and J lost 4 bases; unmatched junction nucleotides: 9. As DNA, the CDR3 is TGTGCCAGCAGTGAAGGGGACAGGGGTCCCCAGGGCTATGGCTACACCTTC. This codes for CASSEGDRGPQGYGYTF.

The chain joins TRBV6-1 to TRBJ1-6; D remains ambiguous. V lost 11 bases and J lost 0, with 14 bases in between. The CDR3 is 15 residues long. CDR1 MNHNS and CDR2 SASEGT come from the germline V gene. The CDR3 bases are TGTGCCTCCCGGGGTCCTAGCTCCTATAATTCACCCCTCCACTTT. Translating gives CASRGPSSYNSPLHF.

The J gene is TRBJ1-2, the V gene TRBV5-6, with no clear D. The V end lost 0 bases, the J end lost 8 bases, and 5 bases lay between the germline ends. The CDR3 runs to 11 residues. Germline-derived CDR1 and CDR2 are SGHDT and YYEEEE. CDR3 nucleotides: TGTGCCAGCAGCTTGGTTGGCGGCTACACCTTC. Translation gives CASSLVGGYTF.

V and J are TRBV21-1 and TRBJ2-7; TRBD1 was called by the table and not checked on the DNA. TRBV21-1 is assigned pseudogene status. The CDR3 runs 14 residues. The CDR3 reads CAKDGGQEVPEQYF. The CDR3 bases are TGTGCCAAGGATGGAGGACAGGAAGTCCCCGAGCAGTACTTC.

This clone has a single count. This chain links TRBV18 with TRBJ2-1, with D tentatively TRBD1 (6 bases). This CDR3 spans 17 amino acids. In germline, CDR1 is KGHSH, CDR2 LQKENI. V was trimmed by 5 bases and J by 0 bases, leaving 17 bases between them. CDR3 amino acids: CASSTPQSGVSYNEQFF. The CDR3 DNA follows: TGTGCCAGCTCAACGCCTCAATCAGGGGTCTCCTACAATGAGCAGTTCTTC.

The CDR3: CASSLDRGGYTF. CDR3 coding DNA: TGTGCCAGCAGCTTAGACAGGGGTGGCTACACCTTC. V and J are TRBV7-2 and TRBJ1-2; 7 bases line up with TRBD1. This CDR3 contains 12 residues. Germline V CDR1 and CDR2: SGHTA, FQGNSA. V was pared by 1 base and J by 7 bases, with 0 bases of the junction left unmatched. The entire variable domain, with the rest obtained from reference TRBV7-2 and TRBJ1-2, is as follows: GAGVSQSPSNKVTEKGKDVELRCDPISGHTALYWYRQSLGQGLEFLIYFQGNSAPDKSGLPSDRFSAERTGGSVSTLTIQRTQQEDSAVYLCASSLDRGGYTFGSGTRLTVV.

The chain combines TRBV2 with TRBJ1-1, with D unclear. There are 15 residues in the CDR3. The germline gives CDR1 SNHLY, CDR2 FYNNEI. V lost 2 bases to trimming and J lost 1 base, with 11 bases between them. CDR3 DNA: TGTGCCAGCAGTGAATGGATAGGGAGGAACACTGAAGCTTTCTTT. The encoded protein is CASSEWIGRNTEAFF.

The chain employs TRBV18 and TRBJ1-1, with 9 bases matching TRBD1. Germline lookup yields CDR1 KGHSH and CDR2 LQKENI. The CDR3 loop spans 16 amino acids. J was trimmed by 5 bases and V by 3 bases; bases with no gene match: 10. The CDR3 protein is CASSPFEGQGHTEAFF. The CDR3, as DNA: TGTGCCAGCTCACCTTTTGAGGGACAGGGTCATACTGAAGCTTTCTTT.

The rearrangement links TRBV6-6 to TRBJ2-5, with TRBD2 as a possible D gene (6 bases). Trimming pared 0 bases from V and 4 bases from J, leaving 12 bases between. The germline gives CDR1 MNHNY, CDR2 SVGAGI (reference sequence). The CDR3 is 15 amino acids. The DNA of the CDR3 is TGTGCCAGCAGTTACTCGGCGGACGGGGGAGAGACCCAGTACTTC. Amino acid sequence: CASSYSADGGETQYF.

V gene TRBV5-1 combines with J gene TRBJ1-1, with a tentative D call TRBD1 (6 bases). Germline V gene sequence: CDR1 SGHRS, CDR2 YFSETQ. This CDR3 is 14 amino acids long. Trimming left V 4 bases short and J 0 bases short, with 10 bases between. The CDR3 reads CASSRQAMNTEAFF. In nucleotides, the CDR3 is TGCGCCAGCAGCCGACAGGCTATGAACACTGAAGCTTTCTTT.

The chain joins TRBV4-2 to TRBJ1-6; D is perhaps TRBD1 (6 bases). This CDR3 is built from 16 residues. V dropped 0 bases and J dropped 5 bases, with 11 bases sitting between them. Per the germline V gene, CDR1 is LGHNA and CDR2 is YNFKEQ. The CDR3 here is CASSQEGTKNNSPLHF. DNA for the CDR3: TGTGCCAGCAGCCAAGAAGGGACAAAAAATAATTCACCCCTCCACTTT.